This TCR beta chain was recovered during a study of identical twins. Overall study results and limits: Cord blood beta clonotypes that were abundant carried fewer insertions, and memory repertoires showed no such trend.

All donors comprised healthy Caucasians. Germline CDR1 is SEHNR and CDR2 is FQNEAQ (reference sequence). J was trimmed by 0 bases and V by 3 bases; bases with no gene match: 4. The CDR3 has 16 amino acids. Using its own MiXCR run on the 5' RACE reads, TCRdb lists one record per CDR3 protein. The data show around 250,000 distinct CDR3 sequences, approximately 11% seen once. This clonotype appeared a few times. Its antigen is currently unknown. These data also featured in a second study, about yellow fever vaccine responses in identical twins.

The material sequenced was memory (CD45RO+) T cells sorted from blood. The TCR originated in a woman between 18 and 29 years old in good health. This chain joins TRBV7-9 and TRBJ2-1, with 8 nucleotides matching TRBD2. The CDR3: CASSFSGRASYNEQFF. The CDR3 coding sequence is TGTGCCAGCAGCTTCTCCGGGAGGGCCTCCTACAATGAGCAGTTCTTC.